Listed below are T cell receptor beta chains from one sample, sequenced in a study of blood T cell repertoires in COVID-19. Assay used: immunoSEQ multiplex PCR; TCRdb lists only in-frame clones, some missing. This sample has fewer than 80,000 clones; around nine tenths occur once, and the top ten carry 6% to 6.5%. Sequencing was performed on peripheral blood. The receptors shown here come from a man aged 80 or over with COVID-19, enrolled during active disease. Both conserved end residues are part of each CDR3. The order of the fields is CDR3 length, D gene, clone size, V gene, J gene, CDR3 DNA, CDR3 protein. D genes are given only for firm matches. Size tells how often a clone was seen (once, few, many) or the class of an expanded clone, and some rows leave it out.

len: 23
d_gene: .
abundance: .
v_gene: TRBV24-1
j_gene: TRBJ2-4
CDR3nt: TGTGCCACCAGTGATTTGCGAGATCATTGCGGATTAGCAGGGAGGCTAGCCAAAAACATTCAGTACTTC
CDR3aa: CATSDLRDHCGLAGRLAKNIQYF

len: 11
d_gene: .
abundance: few
v_gene: TRBV7-8
j_gene: TRBJ1-2
CDR3nt: TGTGCCCTTAAACTCCGACACCGCTACACCTTC
CDR3aa: CALKLRHRYTF

len: 11
d_gene: .
abundance: .
v_gene: TRBV12-3/TRBV12-4
j_gene: TRBJ1-1
CDR3nt: TGTGCCAGCAGACTCAGGGGAGAAGCTTTCTTT
CDR3aa: CASRLRGEAFF

len: 13
d_gene: .
abundance: .
v_gene: TRBV14
j_gene: TRBJ2-7
CDR3nt: TGTGCCAGCAGCCGACTAAGCTCCTACGAGCAGTACTTC
CDR3aa: CASSRLSSYEQYF

len: 19
d_gene: TRBD1
abundance: .
v_gene: TRBV2
j_gene: TRBJ1-2
CDR3nt: TGTGCCAGCAGTGGTAGGGGGACAGGGGGATTGACTACTGACTATGGCTACACCTTC
CDR3aa: CASSGRGTGGLTTDYGYTF

len: 16
d_gene: TRBD1
abundance: once
v_gene: TRBV5-8
j_gene: TRBJ2-1
CDR3nt: TGTGCCAGCAACCAGGGAACAGGGGGGATGTACAATGAGCAGTTCTTC
CDR3aa: CASNQGTGGMYNEQFF

len: 14
d_gene: .
abundance: .
v_gene: TRBV18
j_gene: TRBJ1-1
CDR3nt: TGTGCCAGCTCACCGGACAGCATGAACACTGAAGCTTTCTTT
CDR3aa: CASSPDSMNTEAFF

len: 15
d_gene: .
abundance: once
v_gene: TRBV7-3
j_gene: TRBJ1-2
CDR3nt: TGTGCCAGCAGCCCCCGGGAGGGGTCCAACTATGGCTACACCTTC
CDR3aa: CASSPREGSNYGYTF

len: 12
d_gene: .
abundance: .
v_gene: TRBV2
j_gene: TRBJ2-3
CDR3nt: TGTGCCAGCAGTGGGGGCCGAGATACGCAGTATTTT
CDR3aa: CASSGGRDTQYF

len: 15
d_gene: TRBD1
abundance: .
v_gene: TRBV6-5
j_gene: TRBJ1-5
CDR3nt: TGTGCCAGCAGTCGGACAGGGTTGAGCAATCAGCCCCAGCATTTT
CDR3aa: CASSRTGLSNQPQHF

len: 15
d_gene: .
abundance: .
v_gene: TRBV27
j_gene: TRBJ1-1
CDR3nt: TGTGCCAGCAGTTTAATGGCAAGGGGTGACACTGAAGCTTTCTTT
CDR3aa: CASSLMARGDTEAFF

len: 14
d_gene: TRBD1
abundance: .
v_gene: TRBV5-1
j_gene: TRBJ1-2
CDR3nt: TGCGCCAGCAGCTTGGGGGGACAGGGAAATGGCTACACCTTC
CDR3aa: CASSLGGQGNGYTF

len: 16
d_gene: .
abundance: .
v_gene: TRBV5-1
j_gene: TRBJ1-1
CDR3nt: TGCGCCAGCAGCTCATTCGACCCCCGGGGGGGCACTGAAGCTTTCTTT
CDR3aa: CASSSFDPRGGTEAFF

len: 15
d_gene: .
abundance: .
v_gene: TRBV4-2
j_gene: TRBJ1-5
CDR3nt: TGTGCCAGCAGCCAAGAGCGGCAGAGAAATCAGCCCCAGCATTTT
CDR3aa: CASSQERQRNQPQHF

len: 11
d_gene: TRBD1
abundance: .
v_gene: TRBV19
j_gene: TRBJ1-2
CDR3nt: TGTGCCAGTAGTCCAGGGGGCGGCTACACCTTC
CDR3aa: CASSPGGGYTF

len: 14
d_gene: .
abundance: .
v_gene: TRBV18
j_gene: TRBJ2-5
CDR3nt: TGTGCCAGCTCACCCAACACGGGTAGGGAGACCCAGTACTTC
CDR3aa: CASSPNTGRETQYF

len: 17
d_gene: TRBD1
abundance: .
v_gene: TRBV15
j_gene: TRBJ2-1
CDR3nt: TGTGCCACCAGCAGGTCCGGGACAGGGGGCCCAGGGAATGAGCAGTTCTTC
CDR3aa: CATSRSGTGGPGNEQFF

len: 15
d_gene: TRBD1
abundance: few
v_gene: TRBV18
j_gene: TRBJ2-1
CDR3nt: TGTGCCAGCTCACTAGACAGGGGGTCCTACAATGAGCAGTTCTTC
CDR3aa: CASSLDRGSYNEQFF

len: 11
d_gene: .
abundance: .
v_gene: TRBV6-5
j_gene: TRBJ1-5
CDR3nt: TGTGCCAGCGGGCCGTATCAGCCCCAGCATTTT
CDR3aa: CASGPYQPQHF

len: 14
d_gene: TRBD1
abundance: .
v_gene: TRBV5-5
j_gene: TRBJ2-3
CDR3nt: TGTGCCAGCAGCGCGGACAGGGGCGCAGATACGCAGTATTTT
CDR3aa: CASSADRGADTQYF

len: 16
d_gene: TRBD2
abundance: once
v_gene: TRBV6-5
j_gene: TRBJ2-5
CDR3nt: TGTGCCAGCAGATACTCCATTAGCGGGGGGAGGGAGACCCAGTACTTC
CDR3aa: CASRYSISGGRETQYF

len: 16
d_gene: .
abundance: .
v_gene: TRBV4-2
j_gene: TRBJ1-4
CDR3nt: TGTGCCAGCAGCCAAACACAGGGAGGGTTTAATGAAAAACTGTTTTTT
CDR3aa: CASSQTQGGFNEKLFF

len: 17
d_gene: TRBD1
abundance: .
v_gene: TRBV6-2/TRBV6-3
j_gene: TRBJ1-1
CDR3nt: TGTGCCAGCAGTTTGGACAGGGTGACCTCGGTGGTCACTGAAGCTTTCTTT
CDR3aa: CASSLDRVTSVVTEAFF

len: 15
d_gene: TRBD1
abundance: .
v_gene: TRBV18
j_gene: TRBJ1-2
CDR3nt: TGTGCCAGCTCACGGGGGACAGGGGGCGTCTATGGCTACACCTTC
CDR3aa: CASSRGTGGVYGYTF

len: 14
d_gene: TRBD1
abundance: .
v_gene: TRBV19
j_gene: TRBJ1-5
CDR3nt: TGTGCCACCGGGGACAGGGCGGGCAATCAGCCCCAGCATTTT
CDR3aa: CATGDRAGNQPQHF

len: 16
d_gene: TRBD1
abundance: .
v_gene: TRBV2
j_gene: TRBJ2-1
CDR3nt: TGTGCCAGCAGTCGATCCCAGACAGGGGTTTCCAATGAGCAGTTCTTC
CDR3aa: CASSRSQTGVSNEQFF

len: 15
d_gene: .
abundance: .
v_gene: TRBV27
j_gene: TRBJ2-1
CDR3nt: TGTGCCAGCAGCCCTTCTCTCGGAGGCCCCAATGAGCAGTTCTTC
CDR3aa: CASSPSLGGPNEQFF

len: 12
d_gene: .
abundance: few
v_gene: TRBV19
j_gene: TRBJ1-5
CDR3nt: TGTGCCAGTAGTAGGAGGAATCAGCCCCAGCATTTT
CDR3aa: CASSRRNQPQHF

len: 14
d_gene: .
abundance: .
v_gene: TRBV19
j_gene: TRBJ1-2
CDR3nt: TGTGCCAGTTCTACAGAGCCCTCTAACTATGGCTACACCTTC
CDR3aa: CASSTEPSNYGYTF